This is a list of T cell receptor beta chains from one sample in a study of T cells in localized non-small cell lung cancer. The table came from immunoSEQ multiplex PCR; TCRdb's copy has only in-frame clones and leaves some out. The sample holds roughly 84,000 clones, 85% to 90% seen once. This sample comprised peripheral blood, obtained before any cancer treatment. The receptors were sampled from a woman aged 35 to 70 with stage I squamous cell lung carcinoma. CDR3s include the opening cysteine and the closing phenylalanine or tryptophan. The D gene is left open where the match is weak. Expanded clones get a size class; other rows say once, few or many, or leave the size out.

J: TRBJ2-5; V: TRBV5-6; size: NA; D: TRBD1; CDR3: CASSTTWTGGGETQYF; DNA: TGTGCCAGCAGCACGACCTGGACAGGGGGCGGCGAGACCCAGTACTTC
J: TRBJ1-1; V: TRBV18; size: once; D: NA; CDR3: CASSPPSVGSNTEAFF; DNA: TGTGCCAGCTCCCCCCCGAGCGTGGGTTCGAACACTGAAGCTTTCTTT
J: TRBJ2-7; V: TRBV11-2; size: NA; D: TRBD2; CDR3: CASSSLWGTSGGSNEQYF; DNA: TGTGCCAGCAGCTCCCTTTGGGGTACTAGCGGGGGTAGTAACGAGCAGTACTTC
J: TRBJ1-1; V: TRBV5-1; size: NA; D: NA; CDR3: CASSLALGGDTEAFF; DNA: TGCGCCAGCAGCTTGGCTCTTGGGGGGGACACTGAAGCTTTCTTT
J: TRBJ1-6; V: TRBV6-5; size: NA; D: NA; CDR3: CASSYGQGNNSPLHF; DNA: TGTGCCAGCAGTTACGGCCAGGGGAATAATTCACCCCTCCACTTT
J: TRBJ2-3; V: TRBV21-1; size: NA; D: NA; CDR3: CASSRPGESTDTQYF; DNA: TGTGCCAGCAGCAGACCGGGGGAGAGCACAGATACGCAGTATTTT
J: TRBJ2-1; V: TRBV6-5; size: NA; D: TRBD2; CDR3: CASASGGNNEQFF; DNA: TGTGCCAGCGCCAGCGGGGGGAACAATGAGCAGTTCTTC
J: TRBJ1-2; V: TRBV19; size: NA; D: NA; CDR3: CASTDYSGGANGYTF; DNA: TGTGCCAGTACCGATTACTCTGGCGGGGCTAATGGCTACACCTTC
J: TRBJ2-7; V: TRBV6-6; size: NA; D: TRBD1; CDR3: CASSTGQGISYEQYF; DNA: TGTGCCAGCAGTACGGGACAGGGCATCTCCTACGAGCAGTACTTC
J: TRBJ1-1; V: TRBV5-1; size: NA; D: NA; CDR3: CASSLGAGDTEAFF; DNA: TGCGCCAGCAGCTTGGGCGCAGGGGACACTGAAGCTTTCTTT
J: TRBJ1-1; V: TRBV7-2; size: NA; D: NA; CDR3: CASSLDRWTEAFF; DNA: TGTGCCAGCAGCTTAGACAGGTGGACTGAAGCTTTCTTT
J: TRBJ2-7; V: TRBV6-5; size: NA; D: TRBD1; CDR3: CASTGDSFYEQYF; DNA: TGTGCCAGCACCGGGGACAGTTTCTACGAGCAGTACTTC
J: TRBJ2-7; V: TRBV5-8; size: NA; D: TRBD1; CDR3: CASSLGQGAYEQYF; DNA: TGTGCCAGCAGCTTGGGACAGGGGGCTTACGAGCAGTACTTC
J: TRBJ2-5; V: TRBV7-9; size: few; D: NA; CDR3: CASSLAQVKETQYF; DNA: TGTGCCAGCAGCTTAGCGCAGGTTAAAGAGACCCAGTACTTC
J: TRBJ2-7; V: TRBV7-6; size: NA; D: NA; CDR3: CASSLETYSSEQYF; DNA: TGTGCCAGCAGCTTAGAAACCTACAGCAGCGAGCAGTACTTC
J: TRBJ2-1; V: TRBV10-3; size: NA; D: NA; CDR3: CAISESGGLYNEQFF; DNA: TGTGCCATCAGTGAGTCTGGGGGGCTGTACAATGAGCAGTTCTTC
J: TRBJ2-7; V: TRBV2; size: NA; D: NA; CDR3: CASTGGEQYF; DNA: TGTGCCAGCACCGGAGGAGAGCAGTACTTC
J: TRBJ1-2; V: TRBV27; size: NA; D: NA; CDR3: CASSPSGEVYGYTF; DNA: TGTGCCAGCAGTCCCTCAGGAGAGGTCTATGGCTACACCTTC